This TCR beta chain was profiled in a study of T cells in Graves' hyperthyroidism and ophthalmopathy. General study results and limits: Most clonotypes that expanded in the thyroid above 0.001 also showed up in blood.

It was RNA transcripts that yielded the amplified TCR beta CDR3 regions. The primer set for the first-round RT-PCR of the TCR CDR3 was HTBI. TCRdb processed the multiplex PCR reads anew with MiXCR; each CDR3 protein has one entry. This sample yields hundreds of thousands of distinct CDR3 sequences, of which around 20% are seen a single time; 47% belongs to the top ten. As concerns this clonotype: Its target is unknown.

This CDR3 region has 15 residues. From germline, CDR1 is MNHEY and CDR2 SVGAGI. Deletions cut 6 bases from V and 0 bases from J, with 12 bases between. Source material: blood. This sequence was found in a man in his forties or fifties with Graves' ophthalmopathy. The chain recombines TRBV6-5 with TRBJ1-3; a possible D gene is TRBD1 (5 bases). The CDR3 loop reads CASSPEQDSGNTIYF. The CDR3 DNA follows: TGTGCCAGCAGCCCTGAACAGGACTCTGGAAACACCATATATTTT.